This is a list of T cell receptor beta chains from one sample in a study of monozygotic twins with inflammatory bowel disease. TCRdb reprocessed the 5' RACE reads and reports one entry per CDR3 protein, with no DNA. This sample's table has nearly 450,000 distinct CDR3 sequences. The sample was blood. Receptors were obtained from a human donor with ulcerative colitis or Crohn's disease, or a healthy co-twin of an affected twin (not recorded which). CDR3s include the opening cysteine and the closing phenylalanine or tryptophan.

TRBJ1-5 TRBV5-1 CASSLEGESNQPQHF
TRBJ1-5 TRBV19 CASISLGQVNQPQHF
TRBJ1-1 TRBV2 CASIGVTENTEAFF
TRBJ2-5 TRBV14 CASSQDGPLETQYF
TRBJ2-1 TRBV29-1 CSVAGLAGGGEQFF
TRBJ1-2 TRBV28 CASSFQRGYGYTF
TRBJ2-2 TRBV7-2 CASSLAAGADTGELFF
TRBJ2-2 TRBV6-1 CAALITGVNTGELFF
TRBJ2-1 TRBV20-1 CSVATSSSYNEQFF
TRBJ1-1 TRBV28 CASSFWGRTEAFF
TRBJ1-5 TRBV6-9 CASSYCGQRVDQPQHF
TRBJ2-1 TRBV5-4 CASSSGPGSYNEQFF
TRBJ1-4 TRBV19 CASSLQPTNEKLFF
TRBJ2-3 TRBV10-3 CAISDSTDTQYF
TRBJ2-5 TRBV28 CASSLWASGRAQETQYF
TRBJ2-7 TRBV3-1 CASSQRQGQGEQYF
TRBJ2-6 TRBV7-9 CASSEKSGANVLTF
TRBJ2-7 TRBV11-2 CASTKGGQISYEQYF
TRBJ1-5 TRBV18 CASSSPGVSNQPQHF
TRBJ2-3 TRBV7-8 CASRRGSDTQYF
TRBJ2-5 TRBV5-1 CASRNGETQYF
TRBJ2-1 TRBV7-8 CASSLPIAGGSSYNEQFF
TRBJ2-7 TRBV5-6 CASSYLQIEQYF
TRBJ2-5 TRBV28 CASITSGSPLETQYF
TRBJ2-1 TRBV7-8 CASSLGYAGGPLNEQFF
TRBJ1-2 TRBV11-2 CASSRGLNYGYTF
TRBJ1-2 TRBV12-3/TRBV12-4 CASRALGGLGAGYTF
TRBJ2-2 TRBV11-2 CASSLIITGELFF
TRBJ1-1 TRBV4-1 CASSPRDRGLNTEAFF
TRBJ1-1 TRBV20-1 CSARVTGGYENTEAFF
TRBJ1-2 TRBV19 CASSAGQGNYGYTF
TRBJ2-1 TRBV28 CASSLASGRVKNEQFF